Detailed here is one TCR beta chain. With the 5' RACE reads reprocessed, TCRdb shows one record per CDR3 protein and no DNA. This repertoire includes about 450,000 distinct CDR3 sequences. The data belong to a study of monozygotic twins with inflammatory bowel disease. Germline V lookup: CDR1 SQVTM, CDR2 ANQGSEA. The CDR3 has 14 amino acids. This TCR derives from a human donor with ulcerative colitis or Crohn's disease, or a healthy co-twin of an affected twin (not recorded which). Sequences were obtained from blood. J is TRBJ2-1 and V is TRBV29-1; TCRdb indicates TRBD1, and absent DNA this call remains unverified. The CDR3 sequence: CSVDTGLLYNEQFF.